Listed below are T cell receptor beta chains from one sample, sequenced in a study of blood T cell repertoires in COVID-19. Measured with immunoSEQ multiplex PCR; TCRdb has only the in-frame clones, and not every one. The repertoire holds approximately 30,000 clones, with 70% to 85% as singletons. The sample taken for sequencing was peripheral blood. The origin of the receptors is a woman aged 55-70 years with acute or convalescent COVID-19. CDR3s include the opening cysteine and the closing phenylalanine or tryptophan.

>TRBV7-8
CASSLAVSGNQPQHF
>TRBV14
CASSQGSVGTQYF
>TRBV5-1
CASSPLAGSQETQYF
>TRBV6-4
CASSVTGTSGNTIYF
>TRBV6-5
CASSPSYDRGSPLHF
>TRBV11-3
CASSPAGGDLPGELFF
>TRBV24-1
CATSEPSGTLYNEQFF
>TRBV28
CASSLSWWEGNGNTEAFF
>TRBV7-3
CASSLKGRYEQYF
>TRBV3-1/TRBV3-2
CASSPSGRGVYTDTQYF
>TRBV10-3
CAISLTGVSTDTQYF
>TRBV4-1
CASSQEQISGELFF
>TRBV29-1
CSVGTGENTEAFF
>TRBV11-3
CASSLSGGGTDTQYF
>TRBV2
CASTQQGGSNSPLHF
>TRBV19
CASSTRETNEKLFF
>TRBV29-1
CSVVRSARGYTF
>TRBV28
CASSAPGYAEAFF
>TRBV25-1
CASSQVADHTGNTIYF
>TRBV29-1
CSVAVNYGYTF
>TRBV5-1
CASSYRANYGYTF
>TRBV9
CASSQSGGGPDTQYF
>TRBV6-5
CASSPWNRGNYGYTF
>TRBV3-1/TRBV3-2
CASSPLAGGADTQYF
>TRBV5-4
CASSLMTGVAGYTF
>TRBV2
CASSDAAGVVQPQHF
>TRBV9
CASSARQGADGYTF
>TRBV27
CASSPLAGGDTGELFF
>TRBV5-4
CASSFTGFTGELFF
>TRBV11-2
CASSLSQQGYEAFF
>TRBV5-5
CASTPRTANTGELFF
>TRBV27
CASSLGHLDQPQHF